Presented here are 13 T cell receptor beta chains from one specimen sequenced in a study of Tregs in tolerant kidney transplant recipients. Profiled with immunoSEQ multiplex PCR; TCRdb holds only in-frame clones, not every one. The sample yields around 70,000 clones, roughly 92% seen once. This specimen consisted of CD8+ T cells from blood, obtained before the transplant. These receptors came from a human donor who received a combined kidney and bone marrow transplant.

This rearrangement joins TRBV6-5 to TRBJ2-1; TRBD2 is a possible D gene (6 bases). Germline-derived CDR1 and CDR2 are MNHEY and SVGAGI. The CDR3 spans 13 residues. Trimming cost V 2 bases and J 10 bases, with 12 bases left between them. CDR3 sequence: CASSYGGAGEQFF. The CDR3, as DNA: TGTGCCAGCAGTTACGGCGGGGCAGGGGAGCAGTTCTTC.

J is TRBJ2-5 and V is TRBV4-3; the match to TRBD2 covers 8 bases. Germline loops: CDR1 LGHNA, CDR2 YSLEER. This CDR3 contains 15 residues. The trim removed 1 base at V and 9 bases at J, leaving 10 bases unmatched. The CDR3: CASSQATGGLRPQYF. CDR3 bases: TGCGCCAGCAGCCAAGCCACGGGGGGGCTTCGCCCCCAGTACTTC.

The chain is built from TRBV11-2 and TRBJ1-2; 8 bases agree with TRBD1. The germline V gene encodes CDR1 SGHAT and CDR2 FQNNGV. The junction had 4 bases not matched to a gene; V was cut back by 5 bases and J by 8 bases. The CDR3 extends over 12 amino acids. The CDR3 DNA reads as TGTGCCAGCAGCAACGGACAGGGCGGCTACACCTTC. Translating it yields CASSNGQGGYTF.

The chain carries TRBV21-1 and TRBJ2-2; the D call in the table, TRBD1, was not verified against the DNA. TRBV21-1 is annotated as a pseudogene. This CDR3 spans 13 amino acids. CDR3 nucleotides: TGTGCCAGCAGACAGGGGGCTGGCGGGGAGCTGTTTTTT. This codes for CASRQGAGGELFF.

The CDR3 DNA is TGTGCCAGTAGCAATACACTAGCGGGGGATTACGAGCAGTACTTC. Amino acids: CASSNTLAGDYEQYF. J is TRBJ2-7 and V is TRBV19, with 11 bases fitting TRBD2. V lost 6 bases to trimming and J lost 4 bases; unmatched junction nucleotides: 8. The CDR3 consists of 15 residues. The germline V gene encodes CDR1 LNHDA and CDR2 SQIVND (reference sequence).

The V gene is TRBV4-3, the J gene TRBJ1-3; tentative D call: TRBD1 (6 bases). The germline CDR1 and CDR2 sequences are LGHNA and YSLEER. The V gene lost 4 bases and the J gene lost 2 bases, with 15 bases spanning the gap. The length of the CDR3 is 16 residues. CDR3 nucleotide sequence: TGCGCCAGCAGCCCGAGCTACAGGGCCCCTGGAAACACCATATATTTT. Amino acids: CASSPSYRAPGNTIYF.

The V gene is TRBV27, the J gene TRBJ2-7; maybe TRBD2 (6 bases). The CDR3 is made up of 15 amino acids. CDR1 is MNHEY, CDR2 SMNVEV, per germline (reference sequence). Trimming took 6 bases from V and 4 from J, leaving 19 bases between them. The CDR3 loop is CASRPVGGDQYEQYF. The CDR3 DNA follows: TGTGCCAGCAGGCCCGTTGGAGGGGATCAATACGAGCAGTACTTC.

The CDR3 is CATGQGYNSPLHF. The CDR3 nucleotides are TGTGCCACTGGACAGGGGTATAATTCACCCCTCCACTTT. This chain uses TRBV19 with TRBJ1-6; the match to TRBD1 covers 9 bases. CDR1 is LNHDA and CDR2 is SQIVND in the germline V gene (reference sequence). V lost 10 bases, J lost 4 bases, and 2 bases stayed unmatched. CDR3 length: 13 amino acids. The complete variable domain, with remaining parts taken from reference TRBV19 and TRBJ1-6, reads DGGITQSPKYLFRKEGQNVTLSCEQNLNHDAMYWYRQDPGQGLRLIYYSQIVNDFQKGDIAEGYSVSREKKESFPLTVTSAQKNPTAFYLCATGQGYNSPLHFGNGTRLTVT.

This sequence joins TRBV7-2 and TRBJ1-2; D is perhaps TRBD1 (6 bases). This CDR3 is built from 18 residues. V lost 3 bases, J lost 2 bases, and 22 bases lay in between. CDR1 is SGHTA, CDR2 FQGNSA, per germline. The CDR3 nucleotides are TGTGCCAGCAGCTTCTACAGGGCACCATCGTCTCCCAACTATGGCTACACCTTC. Its protein is CASSFYRAPSSPNYGYTF.

The gene calls are TRBV15 and TRBJ1-2; D unclear. Deletions cut 8 bases from V and 10 bases from J, with 14 bases between. Germline V gene data show CDR1 as LNHNV and CDR2 as YYDKDF (reference sequence). This CDR3 region has 11 residues. DNA for the CDR3: TGTGCCACCTACCCGGGAGTCGTCTACACCTTC. It codes for CATYPGVVYTF.

The chain uses TRBV27 and TRBJ2-7, with TRBD1 matching over 7 bases. The CDR3 is made up of 12 amino acids. V lost 6 bases to trimming and J lost 7 bases; unmatched junction nucleotides: 6. Germline loops: CDR1 MNHEY, CDR2 SMNVEV (reference sequence). The CDR3 coding sequence is TGTGCCAGCAGGACAGGGTCTCGGGAGCAGTACTTC. It specifies CASRTGSREQYF.

V usage is TRBV11-3 and J usage is TRBJ2-7; TRBD1 matches 9 bases. CDR3 length: 15 amino acids. The V segment lost 5 bases and the J segment 6 bases; nucleotides outside the gene matches: 11. Germline V gene data show CDR1 as SGHNT and CDR2 as YENEEA. Here the CDR3 DNA reads TGTGCCAGCAGCATCCGGGACAGGGTTCAGCCCGAGCAGTACTTC. Translated: CASSIRDRVQPEQYF. Using reference TRBV11-3 and TRBJ2-7 for the parts outside the CDR3, the full variable domain is EAGVVQSPRYKIIEKKQPVAFWCNPISGHNTLYWYLQNLGQGPELLIRYENEEAVDDSQLPKDRFSAERLKGVDSTLKIQPAELGDSAVYLCASSIRDRVQPEQYFGPGTRLTVT.

The chain employs TRBV19 and TRBJ1-1; D is ambiguous. The CDR3 sequence is 12 residues long. Trimming took off 4 bases at V and 6 bases at J, with 9 bases between the two ends. The germline CDR1 and CDR2 sequences are LNHDA and SQIVND (reference sequence). CDR3 loop: CASSNRRAEAFF. CDR3 in DNA: TGTGCCAGTAGTAATCGACGGGCTGAAGCTTTCTTT.